This T cell receptor (beta chain) originates from a study of siplizumab effects on memory and regulatory T cells. Study-wide results and caveats: Assignment of a naive or memory phenotype failed for roughly 80-96% of the proliferating CD4+ or CD8+ clones.

TCR templates numbering 80,000 to 100,000 were assayed per sample. The table came from immunoSEQ multiplex PCR; TCRdb's copy has only in-frame clones and leaves some out. The sample has around 87,000 clones; around 89% are singletons. With respect to this clone: Its target is not known.

CDR1 is LNHNV and CDR2 is YYDKDF in the germline V gene (reference sequence). Unmatched junction bases numbered 10, after V lost 1 base and J lost 4 bases. CDR3 size: 16 residues. The J gene is TRBJ2-7, the V gene TRBV15; 7 positions agree with TRBD2. The TCR sequence derives from a human donor in good health. The sequenced sample consisted of CD4+ T cells sorted from blood. The CDR3 sequence is CATSRAPGLVAYEQYF. CDR3 sequence (DNA): TGTGCCACCAGCAGAGCTCCAGGACTAGTCGCTTACGAGCAGTACTTC.